The TCR beta chain described here comes from a study of identical twins. There were only healthy Caucasians among the donors. MiXCR, run by TCRdb on the 5' RACE reads, gives a single entry per CDR3 protein. The sample holds approximately 600,000 distinct CDR3 sequences, 7.1% seen once. V was trimmed by 5 bases and J by 0 bases, leaving 13 bases between them. The CDR3 is 16 amino acids. Per germline, CDR1 SEHNR and CDR2 FQNEAQ (reference sequence). This clonotype came up a few times. The antigen is undetermined. Whole-study findings and limits: Cross-sectional statistical analysis, not tracking of the same donors, underpinned the conclusions. Out-of-frame TCR alpha sharing in monozygotic twins exceeded recombination model predictions.

This sample also belongs to another study, concerning yellow fever vaccine responses in identical twins.

The chain uses TRBV7-9 and TRBJ1-4; D call uncertain. The sequencing input was PBMCs. This clonotype originated in a woman aged 18-30 years in good health. CDR3 DNA sequence: TGTGCCAGCAGCCCGACGGTCACCGCAACTAATGAAAAACTGTTTTTT. This encodes CASSPTVTATNEKLFF. The complete variable domain, with remaining parts taken from reference TRBV7-9 and TRBJ1-4, reads DTGVSQNPRHKITKRGQNVTFRCDPISEHNRLYWYRQTLGQGPEFLTYFQNEAQLEKSRLLSDRFSAERPKGSFSTLEIQRTEQGDSAMYLCASSPTVTATNEKLFFGSGTQLSVL.